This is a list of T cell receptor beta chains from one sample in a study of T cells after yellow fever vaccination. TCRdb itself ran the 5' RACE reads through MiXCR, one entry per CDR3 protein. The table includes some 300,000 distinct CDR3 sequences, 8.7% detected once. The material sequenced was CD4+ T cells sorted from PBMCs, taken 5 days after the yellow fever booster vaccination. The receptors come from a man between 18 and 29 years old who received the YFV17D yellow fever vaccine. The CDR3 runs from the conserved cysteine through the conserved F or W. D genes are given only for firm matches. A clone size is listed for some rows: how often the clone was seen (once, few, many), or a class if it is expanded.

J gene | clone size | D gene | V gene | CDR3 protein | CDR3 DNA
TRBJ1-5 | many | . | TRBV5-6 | CASSRRQEGGPQHF | TGTGCCAGTAGCAGGAGACAGGAGGGAGGGCCCCAGCATTTT
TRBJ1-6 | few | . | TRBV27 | CASSTDTGGNSPLHF | TGTGCCAGCAGTACCGACACAGGAGGTAATTCACCCCTCCACTTT
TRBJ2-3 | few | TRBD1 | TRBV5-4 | CASSLLLTGSTDTQYF | TGTGCCAGCTCTCTCCTCTTGACAGGGAGCACAGATACGCAGTATTTT
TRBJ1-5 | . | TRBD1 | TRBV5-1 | CASSPSTGGNQPQHF | TGCGCCAGCAGCCCATCGACAGGGGGCAATCAGCCCCAGCATTTT
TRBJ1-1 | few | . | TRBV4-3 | CASSQVVADTEAFF | TGCGCCAGCAGCCAAGTGGTAGCGGATACTGAAGCTTTCTTT
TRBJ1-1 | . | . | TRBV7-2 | CASSLASGSTEAFF | TGTGCCAGCAGCTTAGCGTCTGGTTCCACTGAAGCTTTCTTT
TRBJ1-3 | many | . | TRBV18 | CASSKSAAGNTIYF | TGTGCCAGCTCAAAGTCCGCGGCTGGAAACACCATATATTTT
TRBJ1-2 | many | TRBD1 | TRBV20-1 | CSARRTGPHGYTF | TGCAGTGCTAGAAGGACAGGGCCGCATGGCTACACCTTC
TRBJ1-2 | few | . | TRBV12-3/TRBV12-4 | CASSVSGRRHTF | TGTGCCAGCAGCGTGTCGGGGCGCCGCCACACCTTC
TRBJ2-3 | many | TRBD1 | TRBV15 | CATRRGQGTDTQYF | TGTGCCACCCGCAGGGGACAGGGCACAGATACGCAGTATTTT
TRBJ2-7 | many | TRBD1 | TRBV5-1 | CASSLRTGQGEQYF | TGCGCCAGCAGCCTCCGGACAGGCCAGGGCGAGCAGTACTTC
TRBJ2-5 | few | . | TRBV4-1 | CASSQGQASQETQYF | TGCGCCAGCAGCCAAGGACAGGCCTCTCAAGAGACCCAGTACTTC
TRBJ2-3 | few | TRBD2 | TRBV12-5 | CASGLRLAGGIDTQYF | TGTGCTAGTGGTTTACGACTAGCGGGGGGGATAGATACGCAGTATTTT
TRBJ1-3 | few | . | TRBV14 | CASSQAYGAGNTIYF | TGTGCCAGCAGCCAAGCGTACGGAGCCGGAAACACCATATATTTT
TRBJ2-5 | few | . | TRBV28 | CASSSISRGGETQYF | TGTGCCAGCAGTTCCATCTCGAGGGGGGGAGAGACCCAGTACTTC
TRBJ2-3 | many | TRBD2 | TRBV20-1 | CSATRASLAGGTDTQYF | TGCAGTGCTACAAGGGCGTCCCTAGCGGGGGGCACAGATACGCAGTATTTT
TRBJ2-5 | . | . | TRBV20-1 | CSARNLKPERRKQETQYF | TGCAGTGCTAGGAACCTCAAACCCGAACGGAGAAAACAAGAGACCCAGTACTTC
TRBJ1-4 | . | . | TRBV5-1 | CASRIGAMDEKLFF | TGCGCCAGTCGAATTGGGGCTATGGATGAAAAACTGTTTTTT
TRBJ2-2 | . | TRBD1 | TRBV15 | CATSRPRDRGPGELFF | TGTGCCACCAGCAGACCCAGGGACAGGGGGCCCGGGGAGCTGTTTTTT
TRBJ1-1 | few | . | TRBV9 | CASSVWGNTEAFF | TGTGCCAGCAGCGTATGGGGGAACACTGAAGCTTTCTTT
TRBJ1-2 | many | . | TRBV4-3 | CASSQDRGLPGYTF | TGCGCCAGCAGCCAAGATCGGGGGCTCCCTGGCTACACCTTC
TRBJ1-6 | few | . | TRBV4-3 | CASSPETEPNSPLHF | TGCGCCAGCAGCCCAGAGACAGAACCTAATTCACCCCTCCACTTT
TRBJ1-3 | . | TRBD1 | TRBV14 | CASSRGQFSGNTIYF | TGTGCCAGCAGCCGGGGACAGTTCTCTGGAAACACCATATATTTT
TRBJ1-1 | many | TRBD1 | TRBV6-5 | CASRDRVRHEAFF | TGTGCCAGCAGGGACAGGGTCCGCCATGAAGCTTTCTTT
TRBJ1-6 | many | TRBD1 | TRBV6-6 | CASSGAGTGRWAPLHF | TGTGCCAGCAGTGGGGCCGGGACAGGGAGGTGGGCACCCCTCCACTTT
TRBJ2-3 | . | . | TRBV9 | CASSAQRTDTQYF | TGTGCCAGCAGCGCCCAAAGGACAGATACGCAGTATTTT
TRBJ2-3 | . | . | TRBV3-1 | CASSFHSDTQYF | TGTGCCAGCAGTTTCCATTCAGATACGCAGTATTTT
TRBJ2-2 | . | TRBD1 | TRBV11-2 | CASTIGGSWGELFF | TGTGCCAGCACCATAGGGGGCAGTTGGGGGGAGCTGTTTTTT
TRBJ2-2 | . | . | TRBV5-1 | CASSLRQVPGELFF | TGCGCCAGCAGCTTACGGCAGGTACCCGGGGAGCTGTTTTTT
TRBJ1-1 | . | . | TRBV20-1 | CSAKGWPGLNTEAFF | TGCAGTGCGAAGGGGTGGCCAGGTTTGAACACTGAAGCTTTCTTT
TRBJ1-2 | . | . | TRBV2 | CASREYGYTF | TGTGCCAGCAGGGAGTATGGCTACACCTTC
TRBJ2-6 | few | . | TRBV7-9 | CASSQAGPGANVLTF | TGTGCCAGCAGCCAAGCAGGTCCTGGGGCCAACGTCCTGACTTTC
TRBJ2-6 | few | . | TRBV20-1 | CSARGGGRHTEGSSAANVLTF | TGCAGTGCTAGAGGGGGGGGCAGGCATACCGAGGGAAGCTCTGCGGCCAACGTCCTGACTTTC
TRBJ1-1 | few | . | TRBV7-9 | CASSLESRGTEAFF | TGTGCCAGCAGCTTAGAGAGCCGTGGTACTGAAGCTTTCTTT
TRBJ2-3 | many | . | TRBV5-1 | CASSSDGWSTDTQYF | TGCGCCAGCAGTTCCGACGGTTGGAGCACAGATACGCAGTATTTT
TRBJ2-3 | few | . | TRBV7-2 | CASSPQVPDTQYF | TGTGCCAGCAGCCCCCAAGTTCCTGATACGCAGTATTTT
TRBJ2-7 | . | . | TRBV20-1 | CSAGTSYEQYF | TGCAGTGCTGGGACCTCCTACGAGCAGTACTTC
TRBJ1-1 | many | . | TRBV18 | CASSPGEGTEAFF | TGTGCCAGCTCACCAGGGGAGGGCACTGAAGCTTTCTTT
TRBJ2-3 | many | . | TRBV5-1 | CASSLGGVRTDTQYF | TGCGCCAGCAGCTTGGGGGGAGTGAGGACAGATACGCAGTATTTT
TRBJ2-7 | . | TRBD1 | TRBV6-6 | CASRQGGGQGYEQYF | TGTGCCAGCAGACAAGGGGGGGGACAGGGCTACGAGCAGTACTTC
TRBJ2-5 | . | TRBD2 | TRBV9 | CASSVGSMSGGQETQYF | TGTGCCAGCAGCGTAGGCTCTATGAGCGGGGGACAAGAGACCCAGTACTTC
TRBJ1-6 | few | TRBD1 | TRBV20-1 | CSARQGAQLHSPLHF | TGCAGTGCCAGACAGGGGGCCCAATTGCATTCACCCCTCCACTTT
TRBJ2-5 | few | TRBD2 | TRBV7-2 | CASSTSGEETQYF | TGTGCCAGCTCGACTAGCGGGGAAGAGACCCAGTACTTC
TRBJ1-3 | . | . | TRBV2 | CASRGTSGNTIYF | TGTGCCAGCAGGGGGACCTCTGGAAACACCATATATTTT
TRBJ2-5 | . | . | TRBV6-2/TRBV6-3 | CASSYWGGGQLQETQYF | TGTGCCAGCAGTTACTGGGGGGGTGGACAGCTCCAAGAGACCCAGTACTTC
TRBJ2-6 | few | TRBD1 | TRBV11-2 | CASSPRWGQAFSGANVLTF | TGTGCCAGCAGCCCTAGGTGGGGACAGGCCTTCTCTGGGGCCAACGTCCTGACTTTC
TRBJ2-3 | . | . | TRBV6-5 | CASSRSGTLTDTQYF | TGTGCCAGCAGCAGATCCGGGACTCTCACAGATACGCAGTATTTT
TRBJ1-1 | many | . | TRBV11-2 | CASSLDPRRTEAFF | TGTGCCAGCAGCTTAGATCCCCGCCGGACTGAAGCTTTCTTT
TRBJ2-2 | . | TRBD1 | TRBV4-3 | CASSRDRDGELFF | TGCGCCAGCAGCCGAGACAGGGACGGGGAGCTGTTTTTT
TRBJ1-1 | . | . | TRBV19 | CASSPEEGTEAFF | TGTGCCAGTAGTCCCGAAGAGGGGACTGAAGCTTTCTTT